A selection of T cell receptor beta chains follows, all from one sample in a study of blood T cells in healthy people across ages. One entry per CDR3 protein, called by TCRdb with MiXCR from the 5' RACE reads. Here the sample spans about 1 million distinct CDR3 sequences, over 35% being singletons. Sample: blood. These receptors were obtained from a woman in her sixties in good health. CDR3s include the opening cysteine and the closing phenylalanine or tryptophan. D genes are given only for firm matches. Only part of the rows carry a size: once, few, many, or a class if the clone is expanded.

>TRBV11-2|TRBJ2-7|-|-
TGTGCCAGCAGCTTAGTAGGGGGTTACGCCTACGAGCAGTACTTC
CASSLVGGYAYEQYF
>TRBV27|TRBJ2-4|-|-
TGTGCCAGCAGTTTATCGGGGGCGGGGCTAGCCAAAAACATTCAGTACTTC
CASSLSGAGLAKNIQYF
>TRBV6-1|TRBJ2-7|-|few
TGTGCCAGCAGTGGGCTTGTTAGGTACGAGCAGTACTTC
CASSGLVRYEQYF
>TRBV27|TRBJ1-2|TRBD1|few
TGTGCCAGCACTACCACCCGGGACAGAGAGAATGGCTACACCTTC
CASTTTRDRENGYTF
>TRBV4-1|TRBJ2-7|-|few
TGCGCCAGCAGCCAAGAAACACTAGCCTACGAGCAGTACTTC
CASSQETLAYEQYF
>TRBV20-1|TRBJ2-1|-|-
TGCAGGGCCTTATGGCGGGGACCCCCACACAATGAGCAGTTCTTC
CRALWRGPPHNEQFF
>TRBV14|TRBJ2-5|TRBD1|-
TGTGCCAGCAGCCAAGATTGGAGACAGGGCTCAAAGACCCAGTACTTC
CASSQDWRQGSKTQYF
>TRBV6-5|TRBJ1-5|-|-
TGTGCCAGCGGTCCCGATAGCAATCAGCCCCAGCATTTT
CASGPDSNQPQHF
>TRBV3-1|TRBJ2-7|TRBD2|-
TGTGCCAGCAGCCAAGAGCGGGAGATCTACGAGCAGTACTTC
CASSQEREIYEQYF
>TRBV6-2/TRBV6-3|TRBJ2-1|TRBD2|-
TGTGCCAGCAGCTCGACTAGAGGGACTACCTGGGGGCAGTTCTTC
CASSSTRGTTWGQFF
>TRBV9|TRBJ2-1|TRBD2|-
TGTGCCAGCAGCGCTAGCGGGAGCCTCGGGGAGCAGTTCTTC
CASSASGSLGEQFF
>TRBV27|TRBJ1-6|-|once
TGTGCCAGCAGGGGCCCGGGGGGATATAATTCACCCCTCCACTTT
CASRGPGGYNSPLHF
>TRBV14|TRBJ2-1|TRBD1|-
TGTGCCAGCAGCCAAGATAGTTGGACAGGGAAGGGCCCCGAGTTCTTC
CASSQDSWTGKGPEFF
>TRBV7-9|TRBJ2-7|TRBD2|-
TGTGCCAGCAGCCCCAAGCGGGAAGGCTACAATGAGCAGTACTTC
CASSPKREGYNEQYF
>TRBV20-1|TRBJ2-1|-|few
TGCAGTGCTAGAGATCCCCCCGGGGATAAGTTCTTC
CSARDPPGDKFF
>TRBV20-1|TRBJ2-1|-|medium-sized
TGCAGTGCTGATAGGACTTTTGAGCAGTTCTTC
CSADRTFEQFF
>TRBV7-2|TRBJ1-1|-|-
TGTGCCAGCAGCTTAGATTCCAACTCGAACACTGAAGCTTTCTTT
CASSLDSNSNTEAFF
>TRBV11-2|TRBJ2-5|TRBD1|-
TGTGCCAGCAGCCTTAACGGTCAGGGGGCTGGTGATGAGCAGTACTTC
CASSLNGQGAGDEQYF
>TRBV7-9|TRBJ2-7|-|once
TGTGCCAGCAGCGTAGTAGGGGCCTACGAGCAGTACTTC
CASSVVGAYEQYF
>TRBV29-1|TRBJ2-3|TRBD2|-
TGCAGCGTTGAAAGGCTAGCGGGAGGGCTTATAGCTGATACGCAGTATTTT
CSVERLAGGLIADTQYF
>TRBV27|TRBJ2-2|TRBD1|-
TGTGCCAGCAGGCCCGGACAGGGAGTAGGCACCGGGGAGCTGTTTTTT
CASRPGQGVGTGELFF
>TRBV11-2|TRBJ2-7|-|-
TGTGCCAGCAGCTCACGTAGGGAGCAGTACTTC
CASSSRREQYF
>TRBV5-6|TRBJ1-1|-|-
TGTGCCAGCAGCTTGGGCCGGGACGGCCCGAACACTGAAGCTTTCTTT
CASSLGRDGPNTEAFF
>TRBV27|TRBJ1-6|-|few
TGTGCCAGCAGCCATTCACCCGGGACCGATAGCTCCTATAATTCACCCCTCCACTTT
CASSHSPGTDSSYNSPLHF
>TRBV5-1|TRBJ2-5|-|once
TGCGCCAGCAGCGTGGTTGGGGGGCAGACCCAGTACTTC
CASSVVGGQTQYF
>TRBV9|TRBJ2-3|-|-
TGTGCCAGCAGCGGAAGGGGGGCGGGACGTCTCACAGATACGCAGTATTTT
CASSGRGAGRLTDTQYF
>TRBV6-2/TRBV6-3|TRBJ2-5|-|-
TGTGCCAGCAGTTACTCAGGGACCGGCCGGACCCAGTACTTC
CASSYSGTGRTQYF
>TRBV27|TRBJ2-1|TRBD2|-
TGTGCCAGTAGTTTAGCAAGGGAGGGGTGGAATGAGCAGTTCTTC
CASSLAREGWNEQFF
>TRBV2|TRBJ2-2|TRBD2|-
TGTGCCAGCAGCCGGACTAGCGGGGACACCGGGGAGCTGTTTTTT
CASSRTSGDTGELFF
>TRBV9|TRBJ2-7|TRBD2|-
TGTGCCAGCAGCCCCAGGACTAGCCATTCCTACGAGCAGTACTTC
CASSPRTSHSYEQYF
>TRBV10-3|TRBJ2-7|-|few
TGTGCCATCAGTGAAAGGACTGGGACCTACGAGCAGTACTTC
CAISERTGTYEQYF
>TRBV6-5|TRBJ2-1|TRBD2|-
TGTGCCAGCCTTAAGGGAGGGTCCTACAATGAGCAGTTCTTC
CASLKGGSYNEQFF
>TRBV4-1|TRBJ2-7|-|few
TGCGCCAGCAGCCAAGGGCTAGCCGCCCTCGAGCAGTACTTC
CASSQGLAALEQYF
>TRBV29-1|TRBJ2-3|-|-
TGCAGCGCCGGGACTCATAGCACAGATACGCAGTATTTT
CSAGTHSTDTQYF
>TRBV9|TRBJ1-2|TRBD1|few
TGTGCCAGCAGCGTAGGGGACAGGGGGGACTATGGCTACACCTTC
CASSVGDRGDYGYTF